The 10 T cell receptor beta chains presented below share a single source sample, sequenced in a study of T-cell reconstitution after alpha-beta-depleted transplantation in children. Unique molecular identifiers were used to barcode this TCRbeta library. MiXCR, run by TCRdb on the PCR reads, gives a single entry per CDR3 protein. The sample has 700,000 or so distinct CDR3 sequences; roughly 13% are singletons. The specimen comprised PBMCs, sampled before TCRalphabeta/CD19-depleted stem cell transplant. All receptors derive from a girl aged 2 to 9 with congenital amegakaryocytic thrombocytopenia, due to receive a stem cell transplant.

This clonotype was recorded many times. CDR3 nucleotides: TGCAGTGCTGATTTTTCGGACAGGCTAGATACGCAGTATTTT. Its protein product is CSADFSDRLDTQYF. The V call is TRBV20-1, the J call TRBJ2-3, with TRBD1 matching 7 bases. The CDR3 has 14 amino acids. In germline, CDR1 is DFQATT, CDR2 SNEGSKA (reference sequence). With 5 bases clipped from V and 5 bases from J, the junction kept 10 bases outside the gene matches.

This clonotype was seen many times. The chain employs TRBV5-1 and TRBJ1-2, with D unresolved. The CDR3 contains 13 residues. Germline V gene lookup returns CDR1 SGHRS and CDR2 YFSETQ. V was shortened by 4 bases and J by 7 bases, with 14 bases between the two germline ends. The DNA for the CDR3 is TGCGCCAGCAGCCTGGAGGGAATTCTTGGCTACACCTTC. Translation: CASSLEGILGYTF.

There are a few counts of this clonotype. The V gene is TRBV29-1, the J gene TRBJ2-1; 10 nucleotides line up with TRBD1. J lost 9 bases, V lost 4 bases, and 3 bases had no gene match. This CDR3 contains 12 residues. CDR1 and CDR2 from the germline V gene are SQVTM and ANQGSEA. The chain's CDR3 is CSVGRDRGEQFF. The DNA of the CDR3 is TGCAGCGTTGGTCGGGACAGGGGTGAGCAGTTCTTC.

In its sample, this clonotype was seen many times. The rearrangement uses TRBV20-1 and TRBJ2-1, with TRBD1 as a possible D gene (5 bases). Germline CDR1 and CDR2: DFQATT and SNEGSKA (reference sequence). This CDR3 has 14 residues. The V end was cut by 5 bases, the J end by 6 bases, with 17 bases between. The chain's CDR3 is CSAVSGRLTNEQFF. CDR3 in DNA: TGCAGTGCTGTATCAGGGCGTCTCACCAATGAGCAGTTCTTC.

This clonotype showed up many times. The chain has TRBV5-1 and TRBJ2-1; D assignment may be TRBD1 or TRBD2 (5 bases each). With 0 bases removed from V and 0 bases from J, the gap between germline ends came to 13 bases. This CDR3 contains 17 residues. Germline CDR1 is SGHRS and CDR2 is YFSETQ. The CDR3 spells CASSLVGGFSSYNEQFF. CDR3 sequence (DNA): TGCGCCAGCAGCTTGGTTGGGGGTTTTAGCTCCTACAATGAGCAGTTCTTC.

Concerning this clonotype itself: It may be a read error: a sequence one base away is much more abundant. The rearrangement links TRBV5-1 to TRBJ1-1; D unclear. The CDR3 has 14 residues. Trimming removed 3 bases at V and 1 base at J, with 10 bases between. Germline V gene lookup returns CDR1 SGHRS and CDR2 YFSETQ. As DNA, the CDR3 is TGCGCCAGCAGCTCGAGCAGCAGGAACACTGAAGCTTTCTTT. This gives the protein CASSSSSRNTEAFF.

In this sample, this clonotype turned up many times. The chain combines TRBV28 with TRBJ1-5; D unclear. Germline CDR1 reads MDHEN; CDR2 reads SYDVKM. V lost 6 bases and J lost 4, with 16 bases in between. The CDR3 has 15 residues. The chain's CDR3 is CASSPPETENQPQHF. The CDR3 bases are TGTGCCAGCAGCCCCCCCGAGACCGAAAATCAGCCCCAGCATTTT. Using reference TRBV28 and TRBJ1-5 for the parts outside the CDR3, the full variable domain is DVKVTQSSRYLVKRTGEKVFLECVQDMDHENMFWYRQDPGLGLRLIYFSYDVKMKEKGDIPEGYSVSREKKERFSLILESASTNQTSMYLCASSPPETENQPQHFGDGTRLSIL.

This clonotype has more than one count but fewer than ten. The chain is built from TRBV20-1 and TRBJ2-7; 8 bases map to TRBD2. The germline gives CDR1 DFQATT, CDR2 SNEGSKA (reference sequence). The CDR3 contains 13 residues. V gave up 2 bases and J gave up 3 bases; unmatched junction bases: 3. CDR3 nucleotide sequence: TGCAGTGCTAGATCACTAGCGGTCTACGAGCAGTACTTC. Protein: CSARSLAVYEQYF.

V gene TRBV28 combines with J gene TRBJ1-4; no clear D gene. Germline loops: CDR1 MDHEN, CDR2 SYDVKM. The CDR3 has 14 residues. V gave up 5 bases and J gave up 5 bases, with 12 bases separating them. As DNA, the CDR3 is TGTGCCAGCAGTCCGTCCAGGAAGAATGAAAAACTGTTTTTT. It specifies CASSPSRKNEKLFF.

About this clonotype itself: Possible read error: a much larger clone is one base away. The chain is built from TRBV20-1 and TRBJ2-1; 8 nucleotides line up with TRBD2. CDR1 DFQATT and CDR2 SNEGSKA come from the germline V gene (reference sequence). CDR3 length: 14 residues. The trim removed 1 base at V and 10 bases at J, leaving 9 bases unmatched. The CDR3 sequence: CSARASGSSGEQFF. CDR3 in DNA: TGCAGTGCTAGAGCCTCCGGGTCTAGCGGGGAGCAGTTCTTC.